This T cell receptor (beta chain) was recovered during a study of T-cell reconstitution after alpha-beta-depleted transplantation in children. Comment on this clonotype: What it binds is unknown.

Trimming removed 0 bases from V and 2 bases from J; junction bases left unmatched: 8. Germline CDR1 MNHEY, CDR2 SVGAGI. This CDR3 has 18 residues. Unique molecular identifiers were built into the TCRbeta library. TCRdb reanalysed the PCR reads using MiXCR and keeps one entry per CDR3 protein. In the table there are about a million distinct CDR3 sequences, about 29% of which are singletons. Points from the study as a whole: Some patients' high day-60 TCRbeta diversity was attributed to recipient cells surviving conditioning. By about two months after transplant, alpha-beta T cells reportedly arose from several hundred graft clones that had expanded.

The chain joins TRBV6-5 to TRBJ2-1; 9 bases map to TRBD2. This sequence originates from a boy under two years old who had a stem cell transplant for SCID, so the T cells may come from the graft donor. The sequencing used PBMCs, mostly from graft donor cells, collected 360 days after TCRalphabeta/CD19-depleted stem cell transplant. The CDR3 sequence: CASSYSMGSGGPYNEQFF. CDR3 coding DNA: TGTGCCAGCAGTTACTCGATGGGTAGCGGGGGTCCCTACAATGAGCAGTTCTTC.